This T cell receptor beta chain was obtained from a study of regulatory T cells in long-lasting Graves disease. Stated time point: newly diagnosed GD, antithyroid drugs for less than 3 months. Preparation of the TCR library used RNA extracted from PBMCs. For TCR beta, libraries came from iRepertoire HTBI primers and Arm-PCR of CDR3 regions. Via MiXCR, TCRdb re-called the multiplex PCR reads, giving one row per CDR3 protein. The sample shows fewer than 650,000 distinct CDR3 sequences, 15% to 20% of them seen only once. The data were also submitted as part of a second study, on T cells in Graves' hyperthyroidism and ophthalmopathy.

This receptor was obtained from a man aged 18 to 29 with Graves disease. Material: peripheral blood mononuclear cells (PBMCs), obtained at new diagnosis, from a patient treated with antithyroid drugs.

The CDR3 loop reads CASSQEGTRPYNEQFF. The CDR3 DNA follows: TGTGCCAGCAGCCAAGAGGGGACCCGCCCGTACAATGAGCAGTTCTTC. The V call is TRBV7-9, the J call TRBJ2-1; D is possibly TRBD1 or TRBD2 (5 bases each). The CDR3 spans 16 residues. CDR1 and CDR2 from the germline V gene are SEHNR and FQNEAQ (reference sequence). V was cut by 5 bases and J by 4 bases, with 18 bases left in between.